This TCR beta chain was captured in a study of Graves' ophthalmopathy and Graves' hyperthyroidism. It was on clinical symptoms, serum thyroxine, TRAb, thyroid ultrasound and orbital computed tomography that diagnosis relied. From fresh peripheral blood, roughly 10 ml in volume, the PBMCs were obtained. This clonotype has ten or more counts. Germline-derived CDR1 and CDR2 are SNHLY and FYNNEI. Deletions cut 3 bases from V and 3 bases from J, with 12 bases between. This CDR3 has 14 residues. Amplification of TCR beta CDR3 regions used RNA transcripts. Second-round multiplex PCR followed a first-round RT-PCR using HTBI primers. One entry per CDR3 protein, called by TCRdb with MiXCR from the multiplex PCR reads. The top ten clones hold roughly 7% of a sample with a few hundred thousand distinct CDR3 sequences, 15% to 19% of them seen once.

V is TRBV2 and J is TRBJ2-7; D is perhaps TRBD1 (7 bases). Sequencing was done on a sample of peripheral blood. The sequence was obtained from a woman under 30 with stable Graves' hyperthyroidism. The CDR3 region is CASSDGRGDYEQYF. CDR3 sequence (DNA): TGTGCCAGCAGTGACGGCAGGGGGGACTACGAGCAGTACTTC.